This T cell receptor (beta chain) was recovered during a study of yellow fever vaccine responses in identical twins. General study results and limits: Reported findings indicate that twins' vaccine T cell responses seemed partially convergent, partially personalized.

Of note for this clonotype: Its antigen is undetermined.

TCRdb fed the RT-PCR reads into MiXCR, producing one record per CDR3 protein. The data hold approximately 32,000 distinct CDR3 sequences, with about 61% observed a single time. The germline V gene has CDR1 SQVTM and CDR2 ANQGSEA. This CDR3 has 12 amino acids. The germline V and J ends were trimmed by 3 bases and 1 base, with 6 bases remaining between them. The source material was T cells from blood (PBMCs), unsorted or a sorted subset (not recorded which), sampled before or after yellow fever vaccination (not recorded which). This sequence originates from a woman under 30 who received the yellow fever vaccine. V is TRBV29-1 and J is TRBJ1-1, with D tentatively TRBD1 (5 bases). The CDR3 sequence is CSVDGGNTEAFF. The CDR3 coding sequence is TGCAGCGTTGACGGGGGGAACACTGAAGCTTTCTTT.